This T cell receptor beta chain was retrieved from a study of cytomegalovirus exposure and HLA in healthy donors. Whole-study findings and limits: Indistinguishable V segments such as TRBV6-2 and TRBV6-3 were excluded.

With regard to this clone: Its cognate antigen is unknown. Other DNA sequences of this sample code for an identical CDR3.

Primers included in the PCR were 60 Vbeta and 13 Jbeta primers. Data came from immunoSEQ multiplex PCR; TCRdb stores just in-frame clones and leaves some out. The table lists approximately 160,000 clones, under 90% of them singletons, with 4.8% in the top ten. V dropped 2 bases and J dropped 4 bases, with 6 bases sitting between them. The CDR3 is made up of 13 amino acids. Germline V gene lookup returns CDR1 SGHTA and CDR2 FQGNSA. Specimen: PBMCs. The V and J genes are TRBV7-2 and TRBJ1-5; D remains unclear. This receptor was obtained from a man younger than 30 in good health and CMV-seronegative. CDR3 DNA sequence: TGTGCCAGCAGCTTAAGAGGGAATCAGCCCCAGCATTTT. Translation: CASSLRGNQPQHF. Based on the CDR3 plus reference TRBV7-2 and TRBJ1-5, the full variable domain is GAGVSQSPSNKVTEKGKDVELRCDPISGHTALYWYRQSLGQGLEFLIYFQGNSAPDKSGLPSDRFSAERTGGSVSTLTIQRTQQEDSAVYLCASSLRGNQPQHFGDGTRLSIL.